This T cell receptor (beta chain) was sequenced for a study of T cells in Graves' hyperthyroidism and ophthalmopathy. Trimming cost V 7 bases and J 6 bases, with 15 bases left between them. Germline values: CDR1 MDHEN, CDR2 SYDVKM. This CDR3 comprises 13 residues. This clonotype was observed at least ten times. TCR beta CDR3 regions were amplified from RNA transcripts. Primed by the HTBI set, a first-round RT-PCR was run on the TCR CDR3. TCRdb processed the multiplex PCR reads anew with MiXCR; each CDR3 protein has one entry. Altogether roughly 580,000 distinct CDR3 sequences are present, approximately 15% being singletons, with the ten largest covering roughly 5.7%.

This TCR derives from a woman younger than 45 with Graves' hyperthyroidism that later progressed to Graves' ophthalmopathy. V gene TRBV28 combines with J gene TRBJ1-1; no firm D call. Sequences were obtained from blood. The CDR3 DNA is TGTGCCAGCATCAAGGGCGGAGGACCTGAAGCTTTCTTT. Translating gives CASIKGGGPEAFF.